Each of the 15 T cell receptor beta chains below was sequenced from the same sample in a study of T cell responses to AZD1222 COVID-19 vaccine. The method was immunoSEQ multiplex PCR; TCRdb's version includes in-frame clones alone and lacks a portion of them. The sample carries about 110,000 clones, more than 70% recorded once. This specimen consisted of peripheral blood, obtained 28 days after the second AZD1222 dose. The source of these receptors is an adult who received the AZD1222 COVID-19 vaccine.

This clone has a single count. The chain combines TRBV7-8 with TRBJ2-6, with D possibly TRBD1 on 6 matching bases. CDR1 is SGHVS and CDR2 is FQNEAQ in the germline V gene. Trimming pared 7 bases from V and 0 bases from J, leaving 13 bases between. The CDR3 is 16 amino acids. The CDR3 DNA reads TGTGCCAGCAACCGGGACACCCACTCTGGGGCCAACGTCCTGACTTTC. This encodes CASNRDTHSGANVLTF.

This clone was recorded once. The genes are TRBV12-5 and TRBJ2-3; no firm D call. Trimming removed 3 bases at V and 6 bases at J, with 7 bases between. This CDR3 is 12 amino acids long. CDR1 is LGHNT, CDR2 FRNRAP, per germline. The CDR3 is CASGFRSDTQYF. The CDR3 nucleotides are TGTGCTAGTGGTTTCCGCAGCGATACGCAGTATTTT. Supplemented by reference TRBV12-5 and TRBJ2-3, the full variable domain reads DARVTQTPRHKVTEMGQEVTMRCQPILGHNTVFWYRQTMMQGLELLAYFRNRAPLDDSGMPKDRFSAEMPDATLATLKIQPSEPRDSAVYFCASGFRSDTQYFGPGTRLTVL.

This rearrangement joins TRBV7-3 to TRBJ2-1; D ambiguous. The CDR3 runs to 14 residues. Trimming took off 1 base at V and 9 bases at J, with 13 bases between the two ends. Germline V gives CDR1 SGHTA, CDR2 FQGTGA. The CDR3 bases are TGTGCCAGCAGCTTAAGACCGGTGGACGGTGAGCAGTTCTTC. Translated: CASSLRPVDGEQFF.

The chain is built from TRBV12-3 or TRBV12-4 and TRBJ2-7, with D possibly TRBD1 on 5 matching bases. The CDR3 has 13 residues. V dropped 4 bases and J dropped 3 bases, with 10 bases sitting between them. The CDR3 reads CASSSRQIYEQYF. The CDR3 nucleotides read TGTGCCAGCAGTTCCAGACAGATCTACGAGCAGTACTTC.

V and J are TRBV4-2 and TRBJ2-7; 10 nucleotides agree with TRBD1. The CDR3 has 14 amino acids. V shed 0 bases, J shed 5 bases, and the junction held 1 base outside the gene matches. Germline CDR1 and CDR2: LGHNA and YNFKEQ. The CDR3 loop reads CASSQEGTGDEQYF. DNA for the CDR3: TGTGCCAGCAGCCAAGAGGGGACAGGGGACGAGCAGTACTTC.

The V and J genes are TRBV7-6 and TRBJ2-5; 7 nucleotides match TRBD1. The V segment lost 1 base and the J segment 5 bases; nucleotides outside the gene matches: 10. The germline V gene has CDR1 SGHVS and CDR2 FNYEAQ. The CDR3 length is 16 residues. The CDR3, as DNA: TGTGCCAGCAGCTTAGTATACAGGGGCAGGGGTGAGACCCAGTACTTC. Protein: CASSLVYRGRGETQYF.

This chain uses TRBV21-1 with TRBJ2-2. TRBV21-1 is reported as a pseudogene. The CDR3 contains 14 residues. This CDR3 reads CASSKEKTPRELFF. The CDR3 nucleotides read TGTGCCAGCAGCAAAGAAAAGACCCCCCGGGAGCTGTTTTTT.

V usage is TRBV6-2 or TRBV6-3 and J usage is TRBJ1-1; D remains unclear. This CDR3 is built from 14 residues. Germline lookup yields CDR1 MNHEY and CDR2 SVGEGT. V gave up 2 bases and J gave up 7 bases, with 14 bases separating them. CDR3 sequence: CASSYPQLRGEAFF. CDR3 coding DNA: TGTGCCAGCAGTTACCCGCAGCTCCGTGGTGAAGCTTTCTTT.

This sequence joins TRBV5-1 and TRBJ2-2; tentative D call: TRBD1 (6 bases). Trimming took 0 bases from V and 4 from J, leaving 7 bases between them. This CDR3 has 14 residues. Germline CDR1 SGHRS, CDR2 YFSETQ. DNA for the CDR3: TGCGCCAGCAGCTTGGAACAGGGCACCGGGGAGCTGTTTTTT. Its translation is CASSLEQGTGELFF.

This clone was detected once. This sequence joins TRBV9 and TRBJ2-3; D ambiguous. CDR1 is SGDLS, CDR2 YYNGEE, per germline. The CDR3 runs to 14 residues. Trimming stripped 4 bases from V and 2 bases from J, with 11 bases between. The DNA for the CDR3 is TGTGCCAGCAGCACCTCAAGGCTCACAGATACGCAGTATTTT. Its translation is CASSTSRLTDTQYF.

The V gene is TRBV27, the J gene TRBJ1-2; D unresolved. The CDR3 is 12 amino acids. CDR1 MNHEY and CDR2 SMNVEV come from the germline V gene (reference sequence). Trimming left V 3 bases short and J 7 bases short, with 9 bases between. The DNA of the CDR3 is TGTGCCAGCAGTTTGAAAGGGTTTGGCTACACCTTC. It yields the protein CASSLKGFGYTF.

V usage is TRBV6-5 and J usage is TRBJ2-2; 7 nucleotides agree with TRBD2. V shed 5 bases, J shed 0 bases, and the junction held 3 bases outside the gene matches. Germline loops: CDR1 MNHEY, CDR2 SVGAGI. The CDR3 runs to 15 residues. CDR3 nucleotides: TGTGCCAGCAGTCGCGCGGGGGCGAACACCGGGGAGCTGTTTTTT. As protein: CASSRAGANTGELFF.

Only one count was recorded for this clone. This chain links TRBV28 with TRBJ1-5; D perhaps matches TRBD1 (6 bases). The germline V gene encodes CDR1 MDHEN and CDR2 SYDVKM. The CDR3 loop spans 13 amino acids. The germline V and J ends were trimmed by 9 bases and 2 bases, with 11 bases remaining between them. CDR3: CASTGLGNQPQHF. Here the CDR3 DNA reads TGTGCCAGTACAGGGCTCGGCAATCAGCCCCAGCATTTT.

The chain links TRBV19 to TRBJ1-1; D uncertain. The germline V gene has CDR1 LNHDA and CDR2 SQIVND (reference sequence). V lost 4 bases and J lost 6, with 6 bases in between. This CDR3 is built from 11 residues. The CDR3 is CASSSDPEAFF. The CDR3 DNA follows: TGTGCCAGTAGTAGCGACCCTGAAGCTTTCTTT.

This chain uses TRBV2 with TRBJ2-7; D is perhaps TRBD2 (5 bases). Trimming left V 6 bases short and J 8 bases short, with 14 bases between. In germline, CDR1 is SNHLY, CDR2 FYNNEI. The CDR3 sequence is 12 residues long. The CDR3 region is CASRQNGEQQYF. The CDR3 bases are TGTGCCAGCAGACAAAATGGGGAGCAGCAGTACTTC.